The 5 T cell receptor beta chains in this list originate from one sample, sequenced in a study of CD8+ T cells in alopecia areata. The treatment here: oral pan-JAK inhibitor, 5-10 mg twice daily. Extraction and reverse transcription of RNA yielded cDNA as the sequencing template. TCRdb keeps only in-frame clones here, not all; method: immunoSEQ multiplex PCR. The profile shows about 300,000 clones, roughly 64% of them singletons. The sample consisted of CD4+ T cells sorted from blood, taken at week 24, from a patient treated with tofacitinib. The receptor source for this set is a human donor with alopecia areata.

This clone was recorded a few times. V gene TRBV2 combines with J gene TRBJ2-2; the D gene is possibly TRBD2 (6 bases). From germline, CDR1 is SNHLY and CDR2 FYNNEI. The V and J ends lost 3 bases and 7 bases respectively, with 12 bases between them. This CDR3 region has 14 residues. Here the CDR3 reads CASSEDWGGGELFF. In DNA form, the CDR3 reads TGTGCCAGCAGTGAGGACTGGGGAGGCGGGGAGCTGTTTTTT.

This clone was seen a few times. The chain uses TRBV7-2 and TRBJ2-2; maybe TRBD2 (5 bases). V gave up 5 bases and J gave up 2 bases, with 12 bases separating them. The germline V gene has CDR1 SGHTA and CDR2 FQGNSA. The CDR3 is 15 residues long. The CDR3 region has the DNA TGTGCCAGCAGCCCCGGACTGGCAAACACCGGGGAGCTGTTTTTT. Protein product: CASSPGLANTGELFF.

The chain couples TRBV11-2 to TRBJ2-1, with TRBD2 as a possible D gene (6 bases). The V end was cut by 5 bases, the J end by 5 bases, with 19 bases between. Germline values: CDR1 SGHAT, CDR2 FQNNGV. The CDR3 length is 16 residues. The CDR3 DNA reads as TGTGCCAGCAGCCCTCTTTCTGGGCGGGGCCACAATGAGCAGTTCTTC. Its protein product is CASSPLSGRGHNEQFF.

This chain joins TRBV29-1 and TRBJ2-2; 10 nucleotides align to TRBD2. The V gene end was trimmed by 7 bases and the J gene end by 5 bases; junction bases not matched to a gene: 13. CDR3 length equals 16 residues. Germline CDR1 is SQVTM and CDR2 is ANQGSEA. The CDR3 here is CSARRPAGGPTGELFF. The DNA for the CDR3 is TGCAGCGCCCGGCGCCCAGCGGGGGGGCCGACCGGGGAGCTGTTTTTT.

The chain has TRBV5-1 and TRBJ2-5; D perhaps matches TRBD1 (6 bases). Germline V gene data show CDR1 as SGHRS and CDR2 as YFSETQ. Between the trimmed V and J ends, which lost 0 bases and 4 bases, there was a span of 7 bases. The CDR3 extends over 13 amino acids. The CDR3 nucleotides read TGCGCCAGCAGCTTGGTGGGGGCAGAGACCCAGTACTTC. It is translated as CASSLVGAETQYF.